Detailed here is one TCR beta chain. The data stem from a study of blood T cell repertoires in COVID-19. TCRdb's table, derived via immunoSEQ multiplex PCR, lists solely in-frame clones and lacks some. This table holds under 500,000 clones, 70% to 90% found once. This sequence originates from a young woman with acute COVID-19. Source material: PBMCs or T cells enriched from blood (not recorded which).

This CDR3 reads CASSTVTGWRSEQFF. The CDR3 DNA is TGTGCCAGCAGCACCGTGACAGGATGGAGGAGTGAGCAGTTCTTC. This rearrangement joins TRBV7-9 to TRBJ2-1, with D possibly being TRBD1 (6 bases). The V gene lost 5 bases and the J gene lost 9 bases, with 20 bases spanning the gap. Germline V lookup: CDR1 SEHNR, CDR2 FQNEAQ (reference sequence). The CDR3 consists of 15 residues.